One sample yielded the 28 T cell receptor beta chains listed below, sequenced in a study of T cells in Graves' hyperthyroidism and ophthalmopathy. RNA transcripts were the template for amplifying TCR beta CDR3 regions. The HTBI primer set drove a first-round RT-PCR of the TCR CDR3. TCRdb reprocessed the multiplex PCR reads with MiXCR, giving one entry per CDR3 protein. The data contain 650,000 to 700,000 distinct CDR3 sequences, 17% of them singletons. The sequenced material came from blood. The origin of the receptors is a man aged 45-60 years with Graves' hyperthyroidism.

In the case of this clonotype: Relative to the germline gene, one junction end is altered; a read error may explain this. The gene calls are TRBV15 and TRBJ2-1, with D maybe TRBD2 (6 bases). Germline loops: CDR1 LNHNV, CDR2 YYDKDF (reference sequence). The length of the CDR3 is 15 residues. The DNA for the CDR3 is TGTGCCACCACCAGAGGAGGGGCCAGGTACAATGAGCAGTTCTTC. Translated: CATTRGGARYNEQFF.

This clonotype was seen repeatedly, ten times or more. The rearrangement links TRBV12-3 or TRBV12-4 to TRBJ2-7, with 12 bases identical to TRBD2. With 2 bases clipped from V and 7 bases from J, the junction kept 9 bases outside the gene matches. This CDR3 spans 16 amino acids. The CDR3 region is CASSLMTSGRTGEQYF. In DNA, the CDR3 is TGTGCCAGCAGTTTAATGACTAGCGGGAGAACGGGTGAGCAGTACTTC.

CDR3 sequence (DNA): TGTGCCAGCAGTTTCCTCGGGGGAATGGGGAAGAATCAGCCCCAGCATTTT. Protein sequence: CASSFLGGMGKNQPQHF. The chain has TRBV12-3 or TRBV12-4 and TRBJ1-5, with D possibly being TRBD1 (5 bases). This CDR3 has 17 residues. V was cut by 3 bases and J by 4 bases, with 19 bases left in between.

This clonotype was seen a few times. The chain couples TRBV6-5 to TRBJ1-4; 7 nucleotides agree with TRBD1. Trimming took 2 bases from V and 4 from J; bases not matched to a gene: 4. The CDR3 loop spans 15 amino acids. CDR1 and CDR2 from the germline V gene are MNHEY and SVGAGI. The CDR3 nucleotides read TGTGCCAGCAGTTACGTGGGACAGCTTAATGAAAAACTGTTTTTT. This translates into CASSYVGQLNEKLFF.

This clonotype was detected a few times. The chain recombines TRBV3-1 with TRBJ2-1; no definite D call. The CDR3 consists of 16 residues. Germline-derived CDR1 and CDR2 are LGHDT and YNNKEL (reference sequence). The ends were cut back, 0 bases at V and 6 bases at J, with 15 bases in the middle. The chain's CDR3 is CASSQDQLGPINEQFF. The CDR3 region has the DNA TGTGCCAGCAGCCAAGATCAGCTAGGACCCATCAATGAGCAGTTCTTC.

The V and J genes are TRBV19 and TRBJ2-6; maybe TRBD2 (6 bases). Germline lookup yields CDR1 LNHDA and CDR2 SQIVND (reference sequence). Trimming left V 2 bases short and J 2 bases short, with 13 bases between. The CDR3 consists of 17 residues. The CDR3 sequence is CASSISSGVTGANVLTF. CDR3 nucleotides: TGTGCCAGTAGTATAAGTTCGGGGGTCACTGGGGCCAACGTCCTGACTTTC.

The chain employs TRBV7-9 and TRBJ1-5, with 10 nucleotides matching TRBD1. Germline V gene data show CDR1 as SEHNR and CDR2 as FQNEAQ (reference sequence). V was pared by 5 bases and J by 3 bases, with 4 bases of the junction left unmatched. This CDR3 comprises 15 residues. The chain's CDR3 is CASSRQGADNQPQHF. In DNA form, the CDR3 reads TGTGCCAGCAGCCGACAGGGGGCTGACAATCAGCCCCAGCATTTT.

This clonotype has a count of ten or more. V gene TRBV6-2 or TRBV6-3 combines with J gene TRBJ1-6, with 9 bases that match TRBD1. There are 20 residues in the CDR3. After removal of 1 base from V and 7 bases from J, the junction contained 17 bases not matched to a gene. The germline gives CDR1 MNHEY, CDR2 SVGEGT. CDR3: CASSYLGQGPSSAPNSPLHF. The CDR3 region has the DNA TGTGCCAGCAGTTACTTGGGACAGGGCCCCTCCTCTGCTCCGAATTCACCCCTCCACTTT.

This clonotype has ten or more counts. The rearrangement joins TRBV19 to TRBJ2-7; 9 nucleotides line up with TRBD1. Trimming at V came to 6 bases and at J to 5 bases, leaving 14 bases not matched to a gene. The CDR3 is 16 residues long. Germline V lookup: CDR1 LNHDA, CDR2 SQIVND (reference sequence). CDR3 nucleotides: TGTGCCAGTAGCCCGGGCGAGGGGGACAGGGTCGACGAGCAGTACTTC. It yields the protein CASSPGEGDRVDEQYF. Full variable domain (remainder filled in from reference TRBV19 and TRBJ2-7): DGGITQSPKYLFRKEGQNVTLSCEQNLNHDAMYWYRQDPGQGLRLIYYSQIVNDFQKGDIAEGYSVSREKKESFPLTVTSAQKNPTAFYLCASSPGEGDRVDEQYFGPGTRLTVT.

In this sample, this clonotype turned up many times. The V call is TRBV27, the J call TRBJ2-7; a possible D gene is TRBD1 (6 bases). The CDR3 is made up of 15 amino acids. Germline V CDR1 and CDR2: MNHEY, SMNVEV (reference sequence). V was trimmed by 2 bases and J by 7 bases, leaving 18 bases between them. The DNA for the CDR3 is TGTGCCAGCAGTTTACTGGGTGTCAAAGGGGGAGAGCAGTACTTC. Protein: CASSLLGVKGGEQYF.

The chain combines TRBV28 with TRBJ2-7, with TRBD1 as a possible D gene (5 bases). V lost 0 bases and J lost 6, with 15 bases in between. Germline loops: CDR1 MDHEN, CDR2 SYDVKM. CDR3 length equals 15 residues. CDR3 region: CASSLCVSQGCEQYF. In nucleotides, the CDR3 is TGTGCCAGCAGTTTATGCGTCTCGCAGGGATGCGAGCAGTACTTC.

This clonotype was recorded many times. The chain uses TRBV2 and TRBJ1-2, with D perhaps matching TRBD1 (6 bases). The germline gives CDR1 SNHLY, CDR2 FYNNEI. Trimming took 6 bases from V and 2 from J, leaving 16 bases between them. The CDR3 extends over 15 amino acids. The chain's CDR3 is CASSAAGQRNYGYTF. In DNA, the CDR3 is TGTGCCAGCAGCGCGGCTGGACAGCGAAACTATGGCTACACCTTC.

The V gene is TRBV6-1, the J gene TRBJ1-5; 11 bases agree with TRBD1. V was pared by 6 bases and J by 9 bases, with 10 bases of the junction left unmatched. Germline V gene lookup returns CDR1 MNHNS and CDR2 SASEGT. The CDR3 length is 15 residues. The CDR3 spells CASSPGTGGSPPQHF. The DNA for the CDR3 is TGTGCCAGCAGCCCCGGGACAGGGGGATCACCGCCCCAGCATTTT.

This clonotype was picked up many times. This chain joins TRBV14 and TRBJ2-3; D is possibly TRBD2 (6 bases). Germline lookup yields CDR1 SGHDN and CDR2 FVKESK. This CDR3 has 15 amino acids. V dropped 1 base and J dropped 3 bases, with 11 bases sitting between them. DNA for the CDR3: TGTGCCAGCAGCCAAGCGGGACGGGGGACAGATACGCAGTATTTT. It specifies CASSQAGRGTDTQYF.

Details on this clonotype: Because the CDR3 is missing its conserved closing phenylalanine or tryptophan, this is likely a read error. The chain recombines TRBV20-1 with TRBJ2-1; perhaps D is TRBD1 or TRBD2 (6 bases each). CDR3 length equals 15 residues. Germline V gives CDR1 DFQATT, CDR2 SNEGSKA (reference sequence). The V gene lost 0 bases and the J gene lost 4 bases, with 13 bases spanning the gap. For the CDR3, the DNA is TGCAGTGCTAGAGATCGAACAGGGAGGTACAATGAGCAGTTCTGC. It translates to CSARDRTGRYNEQFC.

This clonotype was recorded a few times. The genes are TRBV24-1 and TRBJ1-2; D uncertain. CDR3 length: 12 residues. V shed 3 bases and J shed 4 bases, with 5 bases lying between them. Germline values: CDR1 KGHDR, CDR2 SFDVKD. CDR3 sequence (DNA): TGTGCCACCAGTGATACGGGCTATGGCTACACCTTC. Protein product: CATSDTGYGYTF.

This clonotype was detected ten times or more. The rearrangement uses TRBV28 and TRBJ2-2; no firm D call. Germline V gives CDR1 MDHEN, CDR2 SYDVKM. The germline V and J ends were trimmed by 6 bases and 2 bases, with 10 bases remaining between them. The CDR3 totals 14 residues. CDR3 sequence reads: CASSSGTNTGELFF. The DNA for the CDR3 is TGTGCCAGCAGCTCAGGAACAAACACCGGGGAGCTGTTTTTT.

This clonotype came up a few times. The chain is built from TRBV14 and TRBJ2-3, with TRBD1 matching 11 bases. Germline V gene data show CDR1 as SGHDN and CDR2 as FVKESK. The CDR3 is 19 residues long. The V segment lost 3 bases and the J segment 2 bases; nucleotides outside the gene matches: 13. This CDR3 reads CASSHYSGTGGPITDTQYF. The CDR3 nucleotides read TGTGCCAGCAGCCATTATTCCGGGACAGGGGGGCCCATCACAGATACGCAGTATTTT.

The chain carries TRBV29-1 and TRBJ1-4; D is possibly TRBD1 (5 bases). CDR3 length equals 15 residues. V was cut by 1 base and J by 7 bases, with 16 bases left in between. The germline gives CDR1 SQVTM, CDR2 ANQGSEA. Here the CDR3 reads CSVEGGAGFGEKLFF. CDR3 nucleotides: TGCAGCGTTGAAGGAGGCGCAGGGTTTGGTGAAAAACTGTTTTTT.

This clonotype appeared many times. The chain employs TRBV27 and TRBJ1-2; D not certain. Looked up from germline, CDR1 is MNHEY and CDR2 is SMNVEV (reference sequence). Between the trimmed V and J ends, which lost 5 bases and 3 bases, there was a span of 16 bases. The CDR3 loop spans 15 amino acids. The CDR3 DNA is TGTGCCAGCAGTCCCGGTAGGGCCGGGTACTATGGCTACACCTTC. Its protein is CASSPGRAGYYGYTF.

This clonotype was counted at least ten times. The DNA for the CDR3 is TGTGCCAGCAGTCCCTACAGAGAACGGCCCTACGAGCAGTACTTC. Its translation: CASSPYRERPYEQYF. The chain links TRBV12-3 or TRBV12-4 to TRBJ2-7; D call uncertain. V was cut by 5 bases and J by 2 bases, with 16 bases left in between. CDR3 length: 15 residues.

The rearrangement uses TRBV7-9 and TRBJ2-7, with D perhaps TRBD2 (5 bases). Germline values: CDR1 SEHNR, CDR2 FQNEAQ (reference sequence). Trimming stripped 4 bases from V and 1 base from J, with 17 bases between. The CDR3 spans 16 residues. In DNA form, the CDR3 reads TGTGCCAGCAGCTGGTCGAGAGGGAATCGGTCCTACGAGCAGTACTTC. This sequence encodes CASSWSRGNRSYEQYF.

This clonotype has at least ten counts. This sequence joins TRBV10-3 and TRBJ2-3; 8 bases are shared with TRBD2. CDR3 length: 12 amino acids. The V segment lost 11 bases and the J segment 5 bases; nucleotides outside the gene matches: 6. Germline CDR1 reads ENHRY; CDR2 reads SYGVKD. CDR3 bases: TGTGCCTACCTCGGGGGGGGAGATACGCAGTATTTT. Amino acids: CAYLGGGDTQYF.

This clonotype was found many times. CDR3 DNA: TGTGCCACCAGTGATTCAGGGGGAAGCACCGGGGAGCTGTTTTTT. Translation gives CATSDSGGSTGELFF. The V gene is TRBV24-1, the J gene TRBJ2-2; 7 bases map to TRBD1. Losses at the gene ends were 2 bases for V and 4 bases for J; bases not matched to a gene: 3. CDR1 is KGHDR and CDR2 is SFDVKD in the germline V gene. This CDR3 region has 15 residues.

This clonotype appeared a few times. CDR3 bases: TGTGCCACCAGACTAGCGAAAGTTACTAGCACAGATACGCAGTATTTT. Translating gives CATRLAKVTSTDTQYF. The chain combines TRBV15 with TRBJ2-3, with TRBD2 identical over 7 bases. Germline CDR1 reads LNHNV; CDR2 reads YYDKDF (reference sequence). V shed 6 bases and J 0 bases; nucleotides not matched to a gene: 9. The CDR3 covers 16 residues.

This clonotype was counted ten times or more. The genes are TRBV24-1 and TRBJ1-2, with D tentatively TRBD1 (5 bases). Per germline, CDR1 KGHDR and CDR2 SFDVKD. V was cut by 7 bases and J by 1 base, with 9 bases left in between. The CDR3 has 13 amino acids. CDR3 protein: CATSMGGNYGYTF. In DNA, the CDR3 is TGTGCCACCAGCATGGGGGGTAACTATGGCTACACCTTC.

Points on this clonotype: This may be a read error: a much more frequent sequence differs by one nucleotide. The rearrangement joins TRBV27 to TRBJ2-3; D assignment may be TRBD1 or TRBD2 (5 bases each). The CDR3 covers 15 residues. The germline V gene encodes CDR1 MNHEY and CDR2 SMNVEV (reference sequence). The CDR3 spells CSSSPYGTHTDTQYF. In DNA, the CDR3 is TGTTCCAGCAGTCCCTATGGGACCCACACAGATACGCAGTATTTT.

This clonotype has a handful of counts. J is TRBJ2-4 and V is TRBV10-2, with 8 bases identical to TRBD1. Trimming cost V 1 base and J 0 bases; bases outside gene matches: 2. The CDR3 totals 16 residues. Germline loops: CDR1 WSHSY, CDR2 SAAADI. The CDR3 is CASSEWTGIAKNIQYF. The CDR3 nucleotides are TGCGCCAGCAGTGAGTGGACAGGGATAGCCAAAAACATTCAGTACTTC.